This is a list of T cell receptor beta chains from one sample in a study of shared clonotypes between healthy human individuals. Clones were read by immunoSEQ multiplex PCR, and TCRdb kept only the in-frame ones, dropping some. The table has approximately 1.1 million clones, around 82% seen once. Sequenced: memory CD4+ T cells from PBMCs. The origin of the receptors is a man aged 18 to 35 in good health. Some clones in this sample may be carry-over from other donors' samples. CDR3s include the opening cysteine and the closing phenylalanine or tryptophan. D genes are given only for firm matches.

D	V	J	DNA	CDR3
TRBD2	TRBV5-1	TRBJ2-1	TGCGCCAGCAGCCGGACTAGCGGTACCTACAATGAGCAGTTCTTC	CASSRTSGTYNEQFF
.	TRBV18	TRBJ1-1	TGTGCCAGCTCCGCTGAATTCGTGAACACTGAAGCTTTCTTT	CASSAEFVNTEAFF
TRBD1	TRBV7-9	TRBJ2-1	TGTGCCAGCAGCTTAGGACAGGGGAGCAATGAGCAGTTCTTC	CASSLGQGSNEQFF
.	TRBV28	TRBJ2-3	TGTGCCAGCAGTTTAGTCGGGATTAGCACAGATACGCAGTATTTT	CASSLVGISTDTQYF
TRBD1	TRBV5-1	TRBJ1-4	TGCGCCAGCAGCGCGGGGACAGGGGGCGAAAAACTGTTTTTT	CASSAGTGGEKLFF
TRBD2	TRBV7-2	TRBJ2-3	TGTGCCAGCAAAAAAGGGCTAGCGGCAGATACGCAGTATTTT	CASKKGLAADTQYF
TRBD2	TRBV7-3	TRBJ2-7	TGTGCCAGCAGCTCAACCGGGAGGGGCAAGCAGTACTTC	CASSSTGRGKQYF
.	TRBV11-2	TRBJ2-1	TGTGCCAGCAGCCCGCCGGGCGGAAACTACAATGAGCAGTTCTTC	CASSPPGGNYNEQFF
TRBD2	TRBV7-6	TRBJ2-3	TGTGCCAGCAGCGGGAGCGGGACCTTAGGGGATACGCAGTATTTT	CASSGSGTLGDTQYF
.	TRBV7-9	TRBJ1-6	TGTGCCAGCAGCAGACCGGGACCTAATAATTCACCCCTCCACTTT	CASSRPGPNNSPLHF